Listed below are T cell receptor beta chains from one sample, sequenced in a study of T cell repertoires and HLA-DP antigens. Their target antigens are unknown. Repertoires were generated with immunoSEQ multiplex PCR, while TCRdb's copy carries only in-frame clones and drops some. Among some 110,000 clones, nearly 95% were seen once, and the ten largest hold over 0.25%. Sequencing used CD4+ T cells from PBMCs. All receptors come from a woman in her late teens or twenties in good health and CMV-seronegative. Each CDR3 is given with its conserved first and last residue. Each record gives: D gene, CDR3 length, V gene, J gene, CDR3 protein. D genes are given only for firm matches.

TRBD2,17,TRBV10-3,TRBJ2-1,CAISDRTGLGSYNEQFF
TRBD1,15,TRBV7-2,TRBJ1-6,CASRRTDRAGSPLHF
-,15,TRBV5-1,TRBJ1-4,CASSLLLQGIGELFF
TRBD1,16,TRBV5-6,TRBJ1-2,CASSYGSGTVNYGYTF
-,17,TRBV4-1,TRBJ2-4,CASSQGGVPWAKNIQYF
TRBD1,13,TRBV7-8,TRBJ1-1,CASSLVGDRASRF
-,12,TRBV2,TRBJ1-2,CASVRESYGYTF
TRBD2,16,TRBV29-1,TRBJ2-2,CSVELGGRARTGELFF
TRBD2,18,TRBV18,TRBJ2-1,CASSRLSGLAGGRNEQFF
TRBD1,16,TRBV4-1,TRBJ2-4,CASSPDRGLAKNIQYF
-,18,TRBV4-3,TRBJ1-4,CASSQELTERGEGEKLFF
-,11,TRBV28,TRBJ1-2,CASSLDRGYTF
TRBD1,17,TRBV5-5,TRBJ2-3,CASSLFPGQGVTDTQYF
TRBD1,14,TRBV27,TRBJ1-2,CASSSLTGRNGYTF
-,15,TRBV5-6,TRBJ2-2,CASSLPGTRGGELFF
-,11,TRBV6-5,TRBJ1-1,CASRTAGEAFF
-,12,TRBV6-6,TRBJ2-2,CASERNTGELFF
TRBD1,15,TRBV27,TRBJ1-2,CASSLSPGTGYGYTF
TRBD2,15,TRBV6-6,TRBJ2-3,CASSGTSGRADTQYF
-,14,TRBV7-9,TRBJ2-5,CASRTGTSVETQYF
TRBD1,16,TRBV28,TRBJ1-5,CASSFGTGGEHQPQHF
TRBD1,14,TRBV9,TRBJ1-1,CASSRQGQGTEAFF
-,14,TRBV7-2,TRBJ2-2,CASRWDRVSGELFF
-,15,TRBV6-1,TRBJ2-2,CASSLQEQNTGELFF
-,15,TRBV11-2,TRBJ2-3,CASSLGGVFTDTQYF
TRBD1,15,TRBV7-2,TRBJ2-2,CASSRTGGRSGELFF
-,10,TRBV20-1,TRBJ2-3,CSARDDTQYF
-,14,TRBV7-2,TRBJ2-1,CASSLGGWGNEQFF
-,14,TRBV5-1,TRBJ1-1,CASSGAGGDTEAFF
-,14,TRBV18,TRBJ2-4,CASSPGRSKNIQYF
-,15,TRBV5-1,TRBJ2-6,CASSGTAGWANVLTF
-,16,TRBV7-9,TRBJ1-2,CASSFNLQGTNYGYTF
-,20,TRBV28,TRBJ1-5,CASSSSGQIPSGYGNQPQHF
-,14,TRBV4-2,TRBJ1-1,CASRARQDFTEAFF
TRBD2,16,TRBV2,TRBJ2-5,CASSGRLAGGRETQYF
TRBD1,16,TRBV18,TRBJ1-4,CASSRQGRISNEKLFF
-,14,TRBV18,TRBJ2-7,CASSPLRSSYEQYF
-,15,TRBV6-5,TRBJ1-2,CATVGGRRNNYGYTF
TRBD1,13,TRBV7-3,TRBJ1-1,CASSRQGTTEAFF
-,13,TRBV19,TRBJ2-7,CASREDGGYEQYF
-,17,TRBV5-5,TRBJ2-3,CASSLGAYRVVADTQYF